A single sample gave rise to the 3 T cell receptor beta chains below, sequenced in a study of molecular identifiers for immune sequencing clone quantification (dated by TCRdb to between 2018 and 2020). Library generation was performed with PCR. TCRdb lists the instrument as NextSeq 500. The public reads were reanalyzed by TCRdb: fastp trimming at Q25, MiXCR alignment, in-frame beta chains only. Rows are combined by CDR3 protein, so each entry shows the most common genes and DNA. This sample holds approximately 320,000 distinct CDR3 sequences; 24% were observed only once. The ten largest clones take up 0.65% to 0.75% of the sample. Material: naive CD8+ T cells from blood, with Jurkat cell RNA spiked in. The cell subset or site tag for this specimen amounts to: FACS-sorted CD8+CD4-CCR7+CD45RA+ naive T cells. The receptors come from a human donor in good health. Some libraries in this study had Jurkat cell RNA spiked in.

This clonotype was detected many times. The chain recombines TRBV5-6 with TRBJ2-7, with D perhaps matching TRBD1 (5 bases). CDR1 is SGHDT, CDR2 YYEEEE, per germline. Trimming cost V 3 bases and J 1 base, with 11 bases left between them. The CDR3 length is 14 residues. The CDR3, as DNA: TGTGCCAGCAGCTGGGGCAGGGTTTCCTACGAGCAGTACTTC. It specifies CASSWGRVSYEQYF.

This clonotype has a count of ten or more. This chain links TRBV14 with TRBJ1-2; possible D gene TRBD1, 5 bases. The CDR3 runs 14 residues. V was clipped by 1 base and J by 6 bases, with 12 bases between them. CDR1 and CDR2 from the germline V gene are SGHDN and FVKESK. The CDR3 here is CASSQAGVIDGYTF. The CDR3, as DNA: TGTGCCAGCAGCCAAGCGGGGGTCATCGATGGCTACACCTTC.

This clonotype came up a few times. The V gene is TRBV20-1, the J gene TRBJ2-7, with TRBD2 as a possible D gene (5 bases). Trimming stripped 4 bases from V and 2 bases from J, with 9 bases between. Per the germline V gene, CDR1 is DFQATT and CDR2 is SNEGSKA (reference sequence). This CDR3 is built from 12 residues. In DNA, the CDR3 is TGCAGTGCTACACTGACTACCTACGAGCAGTACTTC. It yields the protein CSATLTTYEQYF.